A single sample is the source of the 8 T cell receptor beta chains below, sequenced in a study of T cell repertoires in cytomegalovirus infection. TCRdb independently ran MiXCR on the reads; one entry per CDR3 protein. The table shows fewer than 550,000 distinct CDR3 sequences, with roughly a third occurring only once. The material sequenced was PBMCs. The receptor set was obtained from a human donor in good health (CMV status not recorded). Some clones in this sample may be carry-over from other donors' samples.

This clonotype was seen a handful of times. The V and J genes are TRBV7-9 and TRBJ2-1; D perhaps matches TRBD1 (5 bases). Trimming left V 5 bases short and J 5 bases short, with 31 bases between. CDR3 length: 20 amino acids. CDR1 and CDR2 (germline): SEHNR, FQNEAQ (reference sequence). This chain's CDR3 is CASSDTSRQQARDLDNEQFF. The CDR3, as DNA: TGTGCCAGCAGCGATACGTCGAGACAGCAAGCTCGCGACCTCGACAATGAGCAGTTCTTC.

With respect to this clonotype: This may be a read error: a much more frequent sequence differs by one nucleotide. The chain combines TRBV7-2 with TRBJ2-3; 11 bases fit TRBD2. Germline CDR1 reads SGHTA; CDR2 reads FQGNSA. This CDR3 is 16 amino acids long. CDR3: CSSSLVFSGGADTQYF. For the CDR3, the DNA is TGTTCCAGCAGCTTAGTCTTTAGCGGGGGGGCAGATACGCAGTATTTT.

This chain links TRBV4-1 with TRBJ2-5, with D possibly TRBD2 on 5 matching bases. CDR1 MGHRA and CDR2 YSYEKL come from the germline V gene. The CDR3 has 15 residues. V was shortened by 3 bases and J by 0 bases, with 11 bases between the two germline ends. CDR3 region: CASSHLGDNQETQYF. For the CDR3, the DNA is TGCGCCAGCAGCCACCTGGGAGACAACCAAGAGACCCAGTACTTC.

The table lists this clonotype with a few counts. The chain joins TRBV7-9 to TRBJ1-5; a weak D match, TRBD1 (6 bases). V lost 8 bases, J lost 2 bases, and 13 bases lay in between. Germline V gene data show CDR1 as SEHNR and CDR2 as FQNEAQ (reference sequence). The CDR3 spans 14 residues. The CDR3 sequence is CASSGEGGNQPQHF. CDR3 nucleotides: TGTGCCAGCTCCGGAGAGGGGGGCAATCAGCCCCAGCATTTT.

The gene calls are TRBV27 and TRBJ1-6; a weak D match, TRBD1 (6 bases). Per the germline V gene, CDR1 is MNHEY and CDR2 is SMNVEV (reference sequence). CDR3 length: 14 amino acids. V lost 3 bases and J 5 bases, leaving 8 bases between the germline ends. As DNA, the CDR3 is TGTGCCAGCAGTTTCTACAGGGATAATTCACCCCTCCACTTT. It encodes CASSFYRDNSPLHF.

This clonotype was observed many times. The rearrangement links TRBV7-3 to TRBJ2-3, with 10 positions matching TRBD2. Unmatched junction bases numbered 9, after V lost 5 bases and J lost 4 bases. The germline V gene encodes CDR1 SGHTA and CDR2 FQGTGA. CDR3 length: 16 residues. CDR3 region: CASSTQAGGPADTQYF. DNA for the CDR3: TGTGCCAGCAGCACTCAAGCGGGGGGGCCGGCAGATACGCAGTATTTT.

The V gene is TRBV19, the J gene TRBJ1-2; D call uncertain. The CDR3 has 13 amino acids. CDR1 is LNHDA, CDR2 SQIVND, per germline (reference sequence). V lost 7 bases, J lost 0 bases, and 9 bases lay in between. The CDR3 is CASTPRTNYGYTF. CDR3 DNA sequence: TGTGCCAGTACCCCAAGGACTAACTATGGCTACACCTTC.

This clonotype was seen only a few times. The chain is built from TRBV4-3 and TRBJ1-3; TRBD1 agrees at 9 bases. Trimming cost V 4 bases and J 4 bases; bases outside gene matches: 14. Germline V gene lookup returns CDR1 LGHNA and CDR2 YSLEER. This CDR3 spans 18 amino acids. CDR3 loop: CASSPNTGTGFRGNTIYF. The CDR3 coding sequence is TGCGCCAGCAGCCCTAACACCGGGACAGGGTTTCGGGGAAACACCATATATTTT.